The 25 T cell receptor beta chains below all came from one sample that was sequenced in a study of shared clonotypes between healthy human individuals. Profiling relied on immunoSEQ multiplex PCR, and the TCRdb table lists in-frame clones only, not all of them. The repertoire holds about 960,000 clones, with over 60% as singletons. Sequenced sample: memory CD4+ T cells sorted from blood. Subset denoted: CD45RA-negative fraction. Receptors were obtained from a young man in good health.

In nucleotides, the CDR3 is TGTGCCAGCTTTGCAGGGGCTTGGAACACTGAAGCTTTCTTT. Encoded protein: CASFAGAWNTEAFF. The rearrangement joins TRBV2 to TRBJ1-1, with a weak D call TRBD1 (6 bases). Trimming cost V 8 bases and J 1 base, with 14 bases left between them. The CDR3 is 14 amino acids. Germline values: CDR1 SNHLY, CDR2 FYNNEI.

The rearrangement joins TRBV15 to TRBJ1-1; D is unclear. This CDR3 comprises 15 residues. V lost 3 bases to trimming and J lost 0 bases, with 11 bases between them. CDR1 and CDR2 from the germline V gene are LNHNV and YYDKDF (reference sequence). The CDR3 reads CATSRGGQLNTEAFF. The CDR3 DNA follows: TGTGCCACCAGCAGGGGCGGGCAGTTGAACACTGAAGCTTTCTTT.

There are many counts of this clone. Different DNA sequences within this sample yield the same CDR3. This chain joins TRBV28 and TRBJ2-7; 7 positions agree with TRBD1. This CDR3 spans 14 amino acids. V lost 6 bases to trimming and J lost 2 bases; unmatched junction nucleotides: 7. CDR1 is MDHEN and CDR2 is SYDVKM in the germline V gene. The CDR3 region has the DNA TGTGCCAGCAGCTCCGGGACAGTCCCCTACGAGCAGTACTTC. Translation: CASSSGTVPYEQYF.

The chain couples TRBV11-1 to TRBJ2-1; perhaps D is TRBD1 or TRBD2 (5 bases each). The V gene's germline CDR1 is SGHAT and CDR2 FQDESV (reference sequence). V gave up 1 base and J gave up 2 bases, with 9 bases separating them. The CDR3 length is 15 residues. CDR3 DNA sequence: TGTGCCAGCAGCTTAGGGGACGGCCCCTACAATGAGCAGTTCTTC. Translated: CASSLGDGPYNEQFF. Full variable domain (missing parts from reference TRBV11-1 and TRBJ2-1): EAEVAQSPRYKITEKSQAVAFWCDPISGHATLYWYRQILGQGPELLVQFQDESVVDDSQLPKDRFSAERLKGVDSTLKIQPAELGDSAMYLCASSLGDGPYNEQFFGPGTRLTVL.

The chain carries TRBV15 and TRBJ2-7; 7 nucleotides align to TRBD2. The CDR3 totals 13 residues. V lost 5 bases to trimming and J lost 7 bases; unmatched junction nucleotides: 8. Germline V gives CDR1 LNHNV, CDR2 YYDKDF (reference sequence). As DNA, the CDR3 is TGTGCCACCAGCGCAGGGAGGGTGGGGGAGCAGTACTTC. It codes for CATSAGRVGEQYF.

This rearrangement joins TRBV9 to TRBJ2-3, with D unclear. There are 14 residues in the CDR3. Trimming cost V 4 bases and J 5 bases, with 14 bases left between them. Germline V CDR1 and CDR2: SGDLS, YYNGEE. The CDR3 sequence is CASSPLASRDTQYF. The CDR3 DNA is TGTGCCAGCAGCCCCTTAGCTTCGAGAGATACGCAGTATTTT. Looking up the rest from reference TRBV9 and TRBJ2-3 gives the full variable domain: DSGVTQTPKHLITATGQRVTLRCSPRSGDLSVYWYQQSLDQGLQFLIQYYNGEERAKGNILERFSAQQFPDLHSELNLSSLELGDSALYFCASSPLASRDTQYFGPGTRLTVL.

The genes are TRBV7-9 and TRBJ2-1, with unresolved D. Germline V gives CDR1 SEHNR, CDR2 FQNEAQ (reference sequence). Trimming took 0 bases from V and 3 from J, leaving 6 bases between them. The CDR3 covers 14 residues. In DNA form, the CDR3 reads TGTGCCAGCAGCTTAGCGTACAGCTACAATGAGCAGTTCTTC. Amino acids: CASSLAYSYNEQFF.

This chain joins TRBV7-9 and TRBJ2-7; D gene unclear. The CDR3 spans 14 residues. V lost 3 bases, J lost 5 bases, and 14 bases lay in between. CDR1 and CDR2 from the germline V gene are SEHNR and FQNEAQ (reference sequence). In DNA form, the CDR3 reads TGTGCCAGCAGCTTTGACCAACTCTTCGACGAGCAGTACTTC. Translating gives CASSFDQLFDEQYF.

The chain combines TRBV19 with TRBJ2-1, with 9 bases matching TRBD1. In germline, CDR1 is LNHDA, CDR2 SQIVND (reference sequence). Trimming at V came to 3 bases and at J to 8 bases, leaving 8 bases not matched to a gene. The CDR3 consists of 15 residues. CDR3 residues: CASSITQGAGYEQFF. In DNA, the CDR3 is TGTGCCAGTAGTATTACACAGGGGGCAGGCTATGAGCAGTTCTTC.

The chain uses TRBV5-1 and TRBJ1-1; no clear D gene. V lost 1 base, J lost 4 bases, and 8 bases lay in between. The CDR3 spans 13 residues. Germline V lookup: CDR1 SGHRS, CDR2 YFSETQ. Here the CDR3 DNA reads TGCGCCAGCAGCTTGAGGGTAGGCACTGAAGCTTTCTTT. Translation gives CASSLRVGTEAFF.

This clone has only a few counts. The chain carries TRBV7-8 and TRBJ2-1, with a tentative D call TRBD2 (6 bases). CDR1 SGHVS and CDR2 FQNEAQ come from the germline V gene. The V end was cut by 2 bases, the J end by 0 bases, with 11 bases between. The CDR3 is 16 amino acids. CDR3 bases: TGTGCCAGCAGCTTACCTAGCGCGAGCTCCTACAATGAGCAGTTCTTC. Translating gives CASSLPSASSYNEQFF.

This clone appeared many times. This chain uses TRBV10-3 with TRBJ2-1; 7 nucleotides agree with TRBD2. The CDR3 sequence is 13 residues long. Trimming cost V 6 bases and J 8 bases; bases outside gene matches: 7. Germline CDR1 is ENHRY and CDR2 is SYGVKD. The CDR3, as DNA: TGTGCCATCAGACCCAGGGAGGGCGATGAGCAGTTCTTC. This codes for CAIRPREGDEQFF.

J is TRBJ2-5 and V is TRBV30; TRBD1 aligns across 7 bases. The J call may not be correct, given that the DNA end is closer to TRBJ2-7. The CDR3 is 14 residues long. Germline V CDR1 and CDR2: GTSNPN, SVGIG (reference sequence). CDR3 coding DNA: TGTGCCTGGAGCGTTGGGGACAGCTCCTACGAGCAGTACTTC. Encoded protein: CAWSVGDSSYEQYF.

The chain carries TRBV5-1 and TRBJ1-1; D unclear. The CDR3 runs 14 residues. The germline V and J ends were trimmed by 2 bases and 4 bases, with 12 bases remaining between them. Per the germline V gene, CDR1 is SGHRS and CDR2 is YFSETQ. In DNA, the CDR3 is TGCGCCAGCAGCTTAGACGGTTGGACCACTGAAGCTTTCTTT. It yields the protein CASSLDGWTTEAFF.

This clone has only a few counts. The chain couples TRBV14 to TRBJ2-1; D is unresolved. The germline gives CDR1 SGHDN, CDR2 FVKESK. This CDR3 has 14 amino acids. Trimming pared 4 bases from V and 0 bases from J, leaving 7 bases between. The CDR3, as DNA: TGTGCCAGCAGCCCCTTAGGCTCCTACAATGAGCAGTTCTTC. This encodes CASSPLGSYNEQFF.

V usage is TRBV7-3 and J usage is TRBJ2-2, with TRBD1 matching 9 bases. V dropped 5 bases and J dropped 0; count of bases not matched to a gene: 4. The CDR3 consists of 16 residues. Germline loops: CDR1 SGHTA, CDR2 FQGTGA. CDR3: CASSPRQGANTGELFF. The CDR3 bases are TGTGCCAGCAGCCCTCGACAGGGGGCGAACACCGGGGAGCTGTTTTTT.

Written as DNA, the CDR3 is TGCAGCGTTGTGTATAAGAAGAGAACAGGGAGTTACGAGCAGTACTTC. Translating it yields CSVVYKKRTGSYEQYF. This chain connects TRBV29-1 to TRBJ2-7, with D perhaps matching TRBD1 (6 bases). The V and J ends lost 4 bases and 4 bases respectively, with 23 bases between them. From germline, CDR1 is SQVTM and CDR2 ANQGSEA. CDR3 size: 16 residues.

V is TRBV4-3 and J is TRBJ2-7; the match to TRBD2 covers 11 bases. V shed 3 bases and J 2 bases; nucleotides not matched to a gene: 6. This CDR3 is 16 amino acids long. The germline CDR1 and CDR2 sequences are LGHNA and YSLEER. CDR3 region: CASSHVLAGDPYEQYF. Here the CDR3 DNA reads TGCGCCAGCAGCCATGTACTAGCGGGAGACCCCTACGAGCAGTACTTC.

CDR3 loop: CASRTGPRDEKLFF. The DNA of the CDR3 is TGTGCCAGCAGGACGGGACCCAGGGATGAAAAACTGTTTTTT. V is TRBV28 and J is TRBJ1-4; TRBD1 might be the D (5 bases). CDR3 size: 14 residues. The germline V gene encodes CDR1 MDHEN and CDR2 SYDVKM. V lost 6 bases and J 6 bases, leaving 14 bases between the germline ends.

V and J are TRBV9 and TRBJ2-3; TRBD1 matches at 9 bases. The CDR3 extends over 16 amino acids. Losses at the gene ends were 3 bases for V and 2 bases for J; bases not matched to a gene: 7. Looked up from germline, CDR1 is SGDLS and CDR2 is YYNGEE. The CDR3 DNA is TGTGCCAGCAGCGCCCCCGGGACAGGGTTCACAGATACGCAGTATTTT. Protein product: CASSAPGTGFTDTQYF.

The CDR3 sequence: CASSLPPSDFAGELFF. The CDR3 DNA reads TGTGCCAGCAGCCTCCCTCCCTCGGACTTTGCCGGGGAGCTGTTTTTT. The V and J genes are TRBV21-1 and TRBJ2-2; the DNA was not used to check the table's D call, TRBD2. TRBV21-1 is assigned pseudogene status. This CDR3 is 16 amino acids long.

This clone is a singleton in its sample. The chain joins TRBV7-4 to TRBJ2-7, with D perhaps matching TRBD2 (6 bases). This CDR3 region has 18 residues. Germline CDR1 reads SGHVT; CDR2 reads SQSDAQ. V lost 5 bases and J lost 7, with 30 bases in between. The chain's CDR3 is CASSPGGVGIPRLGEQYF. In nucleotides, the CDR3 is TGTGCCAGCAGCCCCGGAGGGGTTGGGATCCCCCGGTTGGGAGAGCAGTACTTC.

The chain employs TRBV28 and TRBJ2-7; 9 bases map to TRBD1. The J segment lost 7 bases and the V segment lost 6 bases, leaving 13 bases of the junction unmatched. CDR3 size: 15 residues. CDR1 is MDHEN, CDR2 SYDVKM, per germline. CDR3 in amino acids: CASSQTGTGRKEQYF. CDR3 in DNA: TGTGCCAGCAGCCAGACCGGGACAGGGAGGAAAGAGCAGTACTTC. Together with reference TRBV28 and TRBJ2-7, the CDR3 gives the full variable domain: DVKVTQSSRYLVKRTGEKVFLECVQDMDHENMFWYRQDPGLGLRLIYFSYDVKMKEKGDIPEGYSVSREKKERFSLILESASTNQTSMYLCASSQTGTGRKEQYFGPGTRLTVT.

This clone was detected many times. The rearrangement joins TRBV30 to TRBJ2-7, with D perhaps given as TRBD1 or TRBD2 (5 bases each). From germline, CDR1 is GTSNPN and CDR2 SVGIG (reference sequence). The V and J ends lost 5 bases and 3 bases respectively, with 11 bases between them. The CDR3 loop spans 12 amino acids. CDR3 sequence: CAWSRGHYEQYF. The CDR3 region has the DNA TGTGCCTGGTCGAGGGGTCACTACGAGCAGTACTTC. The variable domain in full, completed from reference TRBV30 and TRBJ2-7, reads SQTIHQWPATLVQPVGSPLSLECTVEGTSNPNLYWYRQAAGRGLQLLFYSVGIGQISSEVPQNLSASRPQDRQFILSSKKLLLSDSGFYLCAWSRGHYEQYFGPGTRLTVT.

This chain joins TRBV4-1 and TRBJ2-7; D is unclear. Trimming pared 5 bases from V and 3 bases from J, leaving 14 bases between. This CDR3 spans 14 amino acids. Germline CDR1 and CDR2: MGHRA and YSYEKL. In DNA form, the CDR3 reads TGCGCCAGCAGCAAGGACCCACTGGGCTACGAGCAGTACTTC. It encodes CASSKDPLGYEQYF.